Listed below are T cell receptor beta chains from one sample, sequenced in a study of cytomegalovirus exposure and HLA in healthy donors. The method was immunoSEQ multiplex PCR; TCRdb's version includes in-frame clones alone and lacks a portion of them. This table holds about 190,000 clones. The sample taken for sequencing was PBMCs. Every receptor here comes from a man aged 25 to 40 in good health and CMV-seronegative. CDR3s include the opening cysteine and the closing phenylalanine or tryptophan. The order of the fields is D gene, J gene, CDR3 length, V gene, clone size, CDR3 DNA, CDR3 protein. A D gene is named only where the DNA matches it firmly. Clone size is given for some rows only: seen once, a few or many times, or a class if the clone is expanded.

TRBD2	TRBJ2-3	15	TRBV6-4	medium-sized	TGTGCCAGCAGTGACTCATTAGCGGGGCCAGATACGCAGTATTTT	CASSDSLAGPDTQYF
TRBD1	TRBJ2-7	13	TRBV5-5	-	TGTGCCAGCATTGGGACAGGAAACTACGAGCAGTACTTC	CASIGTGNYEQYF
TRBD2	TRBJ2-7	15	TRBV4-2	-	TGTGCCAGCAGCCAAGGGGCTAGCGGGTTCTACGAGCAGTACTTC	CASSQGASGFYEQYF
TRBD2	TRBJ2-1	20	TRBV5-4	-	TGTGCCAGCAGCGCACCTACCCTTCCTGGCCGGCGGGGGGACTACAATGAGCAGTTCTTC	CASSAPTLPGRRGDYNEQFF
TRBD2	TRBJ2-7	14	TRBV2	-	TGTGCCAGCAGGAGCGGGAGGGCCTCCTACGAGCAGTACTTC	CASRSGRASYEQYF
-	TRBJ2-1	13	TRBV7-2	-	TGTGCCAGCAGCCGGGACACTGACAATGAGCAGTTCTTC	CASSRDTDNEQFF
-	TRBJ2-7	15	TRBV23-1	-	TGCGCCAGCAGTCCCCAGGGCAGACGTTACTACGAGCAGTACTTC	CASSPQGRRYYEQYF
-	TRBJ2-2	16	TRBV18	-	TGTGCCAGCTCACCGAATGCGGAGTTGAACACCGGGGAGCTGTTTTTT	CASSPNAELNTGELFF
TRBD2	TRBJ2-6	16	TRBV5-1	-	TGCGCCAGCTTTAGCGGGGGGAGATCTGGGGCCAACGTCCTGACTTTC	CASFSGGRSGANVLTF
-	TRBJ2-2	15	TRBV11-3	-	TGTGCCAGCAGCTTCCTCGGGGGGAACACCGGGGAGCTGTTTTTT	CASSFLGGNTGELFF
-	TRBJ1-6	16	TRBV9	-	TGTGCCAGCACCCCCGACCTCAGGGGACGTGACTCACCCCTCCACTTT	CASTPDLRGRDSPLHF
TRBD1	TRBJ1-2	13	TRBV6-5	-	TGTGCCAGCATCGGACAGGGATACTATGGCTACACCTTC	CASIGQGYYGYTF
-	TRBJ2-3	14	TRBV10-3	-	TGTGCCATCAGTGGGTCCACAAGCACAGATACGCAGTATTTT	CAISGSTSTDTQYF
-	TRBJ1-1	13	TRBV6-6	-	TGTGCCAGCAGTTACTCTAGGGGCACTGAAGCTTTCTTT	CASSYSRGTEAFF
-	TRBJ1-6	13	TRBV18	-	TGTGCCAGCTCACCAGACAGAGGTTCACCCCTCCACTTT	CASSPDRGSPLHF
TRBD1	TRBJ2-1	14	TRBV19	-	TGTGCCAGTATTGTGACAGGGGCCGGCAATGAGCAGTTCTTC	CASIVTGAGNEQFF
TRBD2	TRBJ2-3	16	TRBV10-1	-	TGCGCCAGCAGCCCCGGACTAGCGGGGATCACAGATACGCAGTATTTT	CASSPGLAGITDTQYF
-	TRBJ2-7	14	TRBV28	-	TGTGCCAGCAGTTTGGGCAGCCGAGTGGGCGAGCAGTACTTC	CASSLGSRVGEQYF
TRBD1	TRBJ2-6	16	TRBV29-1	-	TGCAGCACACGGACAGGAGAGGGCACTGGGGCCAACGTCCTGACTTTC	CSTRTGEGTGANVLTF
-	TRBJ2-3	16	TRBV28	-	TGTGCCAGCAGTTTGTCTTCTGCGGGGCGGATAGGAACGCAGTATTTT	CASSLSSAGRIGTQYF
-	TRBJ2-3	14	TRBV4-3	-	TGCGCCAGCAGCCAACAGGGTAACACAGATACGCAGTATTTT	CASSQQGNTDTQYF
-	TRBJ2-7	15	TRBV19	-	TGTGCCAGTAGTGCCCACTCACAGGTTTCCTACGAGCAGTACTTC	CASSAHSQVSYEQYF
TRBD2	TRBJ2-4	14	TRBV5-6	-	TGTGCCAGCAACCTAGCGGGAGAAGGAAACATTCAGTACTTC	CASNLAGEGNIQYF
-	TRBJ1-3	16	TRBV7-2	-	TGTGCCAGCAGCTTCCCCGGTAGTCTCTCTGGAAACACCATATATTTT	CASSFPGSLSGNTIYF